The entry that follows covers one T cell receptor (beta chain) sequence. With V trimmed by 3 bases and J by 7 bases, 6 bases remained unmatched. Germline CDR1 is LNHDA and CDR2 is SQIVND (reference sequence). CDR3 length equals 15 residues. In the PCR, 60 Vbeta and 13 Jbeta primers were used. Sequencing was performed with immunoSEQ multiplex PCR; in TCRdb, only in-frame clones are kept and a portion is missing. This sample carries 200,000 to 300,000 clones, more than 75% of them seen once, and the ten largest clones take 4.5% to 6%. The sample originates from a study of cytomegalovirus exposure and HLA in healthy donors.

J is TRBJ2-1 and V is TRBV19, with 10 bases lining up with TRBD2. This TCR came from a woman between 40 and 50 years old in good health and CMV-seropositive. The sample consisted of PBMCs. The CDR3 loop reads CASSIRSSGSNEQFF. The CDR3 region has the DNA TGTGCCAGTAGTATTCGGTCTAGCGGGAGTAATGAGCAGTTCTTC.